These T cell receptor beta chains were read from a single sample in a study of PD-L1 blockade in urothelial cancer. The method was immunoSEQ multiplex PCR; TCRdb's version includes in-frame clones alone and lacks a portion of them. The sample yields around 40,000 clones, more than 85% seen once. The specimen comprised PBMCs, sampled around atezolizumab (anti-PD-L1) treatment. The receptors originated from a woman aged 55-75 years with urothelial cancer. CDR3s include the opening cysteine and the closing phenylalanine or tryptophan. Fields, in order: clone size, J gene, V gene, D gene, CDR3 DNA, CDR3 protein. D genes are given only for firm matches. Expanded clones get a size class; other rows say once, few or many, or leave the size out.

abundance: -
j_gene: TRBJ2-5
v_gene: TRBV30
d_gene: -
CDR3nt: TGTGCCTCAACGGTGCGGGGCCAAGAGACCCAGTACTTC
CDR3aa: CASTVRGQETQYF

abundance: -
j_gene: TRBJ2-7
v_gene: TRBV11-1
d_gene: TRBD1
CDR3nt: TGTGCCAGCAGCCAACCGGGACAGAACTACGAGCAGTACTTC
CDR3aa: CASSQPGQNYEQYF

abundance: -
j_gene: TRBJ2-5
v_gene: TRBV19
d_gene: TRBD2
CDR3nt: TGTGCCAGTAGTATAGAGGCGGGAGGGAAGACCCAGTACTTC
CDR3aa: CASSIEAGGKTQYF

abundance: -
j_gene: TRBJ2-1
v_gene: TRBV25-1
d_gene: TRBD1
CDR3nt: TGTGCCAGCAGTGAACGGGACAGTTCCTACAATGAGCAGTTCTTC
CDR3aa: CASSERDSSYNEQFF

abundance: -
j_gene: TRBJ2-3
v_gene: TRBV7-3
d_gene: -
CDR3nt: TGTGCCAGCAGTCGAACTGTAGCGAGAACAGATACGCAGTATTTT
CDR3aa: CASSRTVARTDTQYF

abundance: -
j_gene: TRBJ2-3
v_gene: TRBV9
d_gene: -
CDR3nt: TGTGCCAGCAGCGTAGGCGCGGGGCAGAGCACAGATACGCAGTATTTT
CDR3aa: CASSVGAGQSTDTQYF

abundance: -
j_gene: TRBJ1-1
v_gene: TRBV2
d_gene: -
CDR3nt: TGTGCCAGCAGTGGCCGGGCAGGGGATACTGAAGCTTTCTTT
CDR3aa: CASSGRAGDTEAFF

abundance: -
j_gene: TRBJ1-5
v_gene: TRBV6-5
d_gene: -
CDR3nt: TGTGCCAGTCAGGTGTCACAGGGTAGTCTGCCCCAGCATTTT
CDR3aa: CASQVSQGSLPQHF

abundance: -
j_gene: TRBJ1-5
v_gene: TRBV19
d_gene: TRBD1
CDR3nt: TGTGCCAGTAGCCTCTACGGACAGGGCTTCGGTCAGCCCCAGCATTTT
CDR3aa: CASSLYGQGFGQPQHF

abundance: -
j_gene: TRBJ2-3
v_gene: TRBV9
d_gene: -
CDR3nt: TGTGCCAGCAGTCAGAAACAGGGCCTGGGAGATACGCAGTATTTT
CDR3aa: CASSQKQGLGDTQYF

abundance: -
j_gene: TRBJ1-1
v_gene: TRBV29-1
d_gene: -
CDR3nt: TGCAGCGTCCGGACAGTGAACACTGAAGCTTTCTTT
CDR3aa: CSVRTVNTEAFF

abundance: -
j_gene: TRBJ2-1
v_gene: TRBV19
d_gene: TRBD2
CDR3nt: TGTGCCAGTAGTGTTGTTAGCGGGAATGGTGAGCAGTTCTTC
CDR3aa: CASSVVSGNGEQFF

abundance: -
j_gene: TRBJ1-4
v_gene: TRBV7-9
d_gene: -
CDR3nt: TGTGCCAGCAGCTTACAGGGATTTAATGAAAAACTGTTTTTT
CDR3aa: CASSLQGFNEKLFF

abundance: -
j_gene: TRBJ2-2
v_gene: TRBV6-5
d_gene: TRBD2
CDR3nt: TGTGCCAGCAGTTACGTAGCGGGACCCGGGGAGCTGTTTTTT
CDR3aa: CASSYVAGPGELFF

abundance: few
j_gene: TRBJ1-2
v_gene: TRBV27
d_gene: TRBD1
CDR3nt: TGTGCCAGCAGCCGGGGGGGCGTTGGAGGGGGCCTGACTCGGGGCTACACCTTC
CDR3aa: CASSRGGVGGGLTRGYTF